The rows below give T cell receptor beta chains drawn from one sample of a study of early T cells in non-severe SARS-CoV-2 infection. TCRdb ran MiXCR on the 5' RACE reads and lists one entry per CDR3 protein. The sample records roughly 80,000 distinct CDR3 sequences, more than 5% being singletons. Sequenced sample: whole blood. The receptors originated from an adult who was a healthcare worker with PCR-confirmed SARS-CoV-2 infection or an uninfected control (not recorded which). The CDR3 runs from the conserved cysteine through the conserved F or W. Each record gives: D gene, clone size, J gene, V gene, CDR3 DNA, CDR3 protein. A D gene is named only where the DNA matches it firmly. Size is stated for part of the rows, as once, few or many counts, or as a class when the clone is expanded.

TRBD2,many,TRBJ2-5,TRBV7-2,TGTGCCAGCAGCTTAGGCGGGGGGGCGTACCAAGAGACCCAGTACTTC,CASSLGGGAYQETQYF
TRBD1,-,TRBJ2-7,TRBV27,TGTGCCAGCAGTTTATTCGGACAGGGGGCTGTCTACGAGCAGTACTTC,CASSLFGQGAVYEQYF
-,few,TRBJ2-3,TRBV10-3,TGTGCCATCAGTTCAAGCACAGATACGCAGTATTTT,CAISSSTDTQYF
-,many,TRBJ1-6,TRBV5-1,TGCGCCAGCAGCTCGGATGGGGGCAGAGGTTCACCCCTCCACTTT,CASSSDGGRGSPLHF
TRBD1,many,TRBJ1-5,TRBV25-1,TGTGCCAGCAGTGGACAGGGGCGGAATCAGCCCCAGCATTTT,CASSGQGRNQPQHF
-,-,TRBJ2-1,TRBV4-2,TGTGCCAGCAGCCAAGATCCGGAGGCGTACAATGAGCAGTTCTTC,CASSQDPEAYNEQFF
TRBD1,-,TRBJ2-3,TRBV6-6,TGTGCCAGCAGACCACAGGGGGCGGGCACAGATACGCAGTATTTT,CASRPQGAGTDTQYF
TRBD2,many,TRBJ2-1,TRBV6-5,TGTGCCAGCAGCGGGGGACTAGCGGGAGTCAATGAGCAGTTCTTC,CASSGGLAGVNEQFF
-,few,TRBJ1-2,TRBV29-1,TGCAGCGCATCGACACGGACTAACTATGGCTACACCTTC,CSASTRTNYGYTF
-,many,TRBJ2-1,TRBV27,TGTGCCAGCAGTTTAGGGGTCGGGGGCTCGAACAATGAGCAGTTCTTC,CASSLGVGGSNNEQFF
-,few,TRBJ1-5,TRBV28,TGTGCCAGCAGTTTAGCGGGGGCAGGCTATAGCAATCAGCCCCAGCATTTT,CASSLAGAGYSNQPQHF
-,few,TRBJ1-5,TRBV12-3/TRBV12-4,TGTGCCAGCAGTTTAGCAAATAGGGCTAGCAATCAGCCCCAGCATTTT,CASSLANRASNQPQHF
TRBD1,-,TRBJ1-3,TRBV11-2,TGTGCCAGCAGCTCGGGGGCAGGGGGCCTCCTAAACACCATATATTTT,CASSSGAGGLLNTIYF
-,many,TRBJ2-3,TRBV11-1,TGTGCCAGCAGCTTAATCGCTGGGACTAGCACAGATACGCAGTATTTT,CASSLIAGTSTDTQYF
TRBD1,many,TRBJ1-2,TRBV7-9,TGTGCCAGCAGCTCAAACAGGGGTGGCTACACCTTC,CASSSNRGGYTF
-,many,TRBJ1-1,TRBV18,TGTGCCAGCTCACCACTGGGTTCAGGGCTAATGAACACTGAAGCTTTCTTT,CASSPLGSGLMNTEAFF
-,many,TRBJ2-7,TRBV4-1,TGCGCCAGCAGCCAAGCCGGGCACGAGCAGTACTTC,CASSQAGHEQYF
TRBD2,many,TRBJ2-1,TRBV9,TGTGCCAGCAGCGTCCTATTAGCGGGGGAGTACAATGAGCAGTTCTTC,CASSVLLAGEYNEQFF
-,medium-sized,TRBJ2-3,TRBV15,TGTGCCACCAGCAGAGATGAGGGGGGTTTTTCCTCAGATACGCAGTATTTT,CATSRDEGGFSSDTQYF
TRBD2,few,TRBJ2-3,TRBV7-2,TGTGCCAGCAGCTTAGGGGGGGGTCAGAATACGCAGTATTTT,CASSLGGGQNTQYF
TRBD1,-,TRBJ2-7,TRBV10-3,TGTGCCATCAGTGAGCCGGGACAGGGTTCTTACGAGCAGTACTTC,CAISEPGQGSYEQYF
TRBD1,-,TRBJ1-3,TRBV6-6,TGTGCCAGCAGACCCGGGACAGGGGGCTCTTACACCATATATTTT,CASRPGTGGSYTIYF
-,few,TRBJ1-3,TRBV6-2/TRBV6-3,TGTGCCAGCAGTGAGTTGGACAGATCTGGAAACACCATATATTTT,CASSELDRSGNTIYF
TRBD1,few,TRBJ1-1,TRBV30,TGTGCCTGGGGGACAGGGAAGAACACTGAAGCTTTCTTT,CAWGTGKNTEAFF
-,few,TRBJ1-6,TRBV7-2,TGTGCCAGCAGTTGGCGCGCCGGGACAAATAATTCACCCCTCCACTTT,CASSWRAGTNNSPLHF
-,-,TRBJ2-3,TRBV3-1,TGTGCCAGCAGCCAGCAGGGACGCACAGATACGCAGTATTTT,CASSQQGRTDTQYF